These 32 T cell receptor beta chains originate from one sample sequenced in a study of T cells after yellow fever vaccination. Using its own MiXCR run on the 5' RACE reads, TCRdb lists one record per CDR3 protein. Of 610,000 or so distinct CDR3 sequences in the sample, roughly 12% were seen once. The source material was PBMCs, sampled on the day of the yellow fever booster vaccination. Receptors originate from a man aged 30-40 years who received the YFV17D yellow fever vaccine.

The chain joins TRBV7-2 to TRBJ2-7, with TRBD2 as a possible D gene (5 bases). The CDR3 is 15 residues long. V gave up 1 base and J gave up 6 bases, with 16 bases separating them. The germline V gene has CDR1 SGHTA and CDR2 FQGNSA. The CDR3 sequence is CASSLGSLRGSEQYF. In DNA, the CDR3 is TGTGCCAGCAGCTTAGGGAGCCTGAGAGGGAGCGAGCAGTACTTC.

The sample holds a few counts of this clonotype. This chain joins TRBV28 and TRBJ1-6; no definite D call. CDR1 and CDR2 from the germline V gene are MDHEN and SYDVKM. Trimming removed 6 bases at V and 14 bases at J, with 20 bases between. This CDR3 region has 14 residues. CDR3 in DNA: TGTGCCAGCAGATCAGAAGGACCCTCCAGTACCCTCCACTTT. Its protein product is CASRSEGPSSTLHF. Using reference TRBV28 and TRBJ1-6 for the parts outside the CDR3, the full variable domain is DVKVTQSSRYLVKRTGEKVFLECVQDMDHENMFWYRQDPGLGLRLIYFSYDVKMKEKGDIPEGYSVSREKKERFSLILESASTNQTSMYLCASRSEGPSSTLHFGNGTRLTVT.

V and J are TRBV20-1 and TRBJ1-5; 7 positions agree with TRBD1. Germline loops: CDR1 DFQATT, CDR2 SNEGSKA (reference sequence). Trimming took 6 bases from V and 5 from J; bases not matched to a gene: 4. CDR3 size: 12 residues. CDR3 DNA sequence: TGCAGTGCGTGGGACAGAGATCAGCCCCAGCATTTT. Translated, it gives CSAWDRDQPQHF.

The chain carries TRBV12-5 and TRBJ2-3; D gene uncertain. Germline assignment: CDR1 LGHNT and CDR2 FRNRAP. Trimming stripped 4 bases from V and 1 base from J, with 6 bases between. The CDR3 loop spans 13 amino acids. Here the CDR3 reads CASGSWGTDTQYF. CDR3 DNA sequence: TGTGCTAGTGGTTCTTGGGGCACAGATACGCAGTATTTT.

This clonotype has just a few counts. The chain's CDR3 is CSASAGAREQFF. DNA for the CDR3: TGCAGTGCTAGTGCGGGAGCAAGGGAGCAGTTCTTC. The chain combines TRBV20-1 with TRBJ2-1; 7 bases match TRBD2. The CDR3 is 12 residues long. CDR1 DFQATT and CDR2 SNEGSKA come from the germline V gene (reference sequence). V shed 3 bases, J shed 10 bases, and the junction held 6 bases outside the gene matches.

The chain recombines TRBV29-1 with TRBJ1-2; the match to TRBD1 covers 11 bases. Germline V gene data show CDR1 as SQVTM and CDR2 as ANQGSEA. The CDR3 length is 12 residues. After removal of 7 bases from V and 6 bases from J, the junction contained 4 bases not matched to a gene. CDR3 protein: CSAGTGGHGYTF. In DNA, the CDR3 is TGCAGCGCCGGGACAGGGGGGCATGGCTACACCTTC.

This clonotype was picked up a small number of times. The V call is TRBV7-2, the J call TRBJ2-3; 8 nucleotides match TRBD2. Germline V gives CDR1 SGHTA, CDR2 FQGNSA. The CDR3 has 16 residues. V was clipped by 5 bases and J by 4 bases; unmatched bases: 11. CDR3 nucleotides: TGTGCCAGCAGCATGATAGCGGGGATGAGTCCAGATACGCAGTATTTT. Its protein product is CASSMIAGMSPDTQYF.

V is TRBV24-1 and J is TRBJ2-1, with D unresolved. Germline V gene lookup returns CDR1 KGHDR and CDR2 SFDVKD. CDR3 size: 14 residues. The V end was cut by 4 bases, the J end by 0 bases, with 6 bases between. CDR3 coding DNA: TGTGCCACCAGTGAGGCAGCCTCCTACAATGAGCAGTTCTTC. Protein sequence: CATSEAASYNEQFF.

This clonotype was found many times. The rearrangement joins TRBV19 to TRBJ2-2; 9 bases match TRBD2. CDR1 LNHDA and CDR2 SQIVND come from the germline V gene (reference sequence). The CDR3 runs to 14 residues. With V trimmed by 7 bases and J by 5 bases, 5 bases remained unmatched. CDR3 DNA sequence: TGTGCCAGTACGGAAAGCGGGAGGACCGGGGAGCTGTTTTTT. Protein product: CASTESGRTGELFF.

This chain connects TRBV20-1 to TRBJ2-2, with 8 bases that match TRBD2. This CDR3 spans 15 amino acids. After removal of 3 bases from V and 5 bases from J, the junction contained 8 bases not matched to a gene. Germline V gives CDR1 DFQATT, CDR2 SNEGSKA (reference sequence). The CDR3 DNA reads TGCAGTGCTAGGAACGGGAGGGCCGGGACCGGGGAGCTGTTTTTT. Encoded protein: CSARNGRAGTGELFF.

The sample holds a few counts of this clonotype. This rearrangement joins TRBV10-3 to TRBJ2-5, with D tentatively TRBD1 (5 bases). V shed 0 bases and J shed 4 bases, with 6 bases lying between them. Per the germline V gene, CDR1 is ENHRY and CDR2 is SYGVKD. The CDR3 spans 13 residues. The CDR3 DNA reads as TGTGCCATCAGTGAGTCACAGGCAGAGACCCAGTACTTC. Its protein product is CAISESQAETQYF.

This clonotype was detected a few times. One junction end does not reproduce the germline sequence, and a read error may be involved. The chain links TRBV11-2 to TRBJ2-7; TRBD2 aligns across 16 bases. This CDR3 is 18 amino acids long. CDR1 and CDR2 from the germline V gene are SGHAT and FQNNGV. The CDR3 is CASSLDFGTSGRADEQYF. In DNA, the CDR3 is TGTGCCAGCAGCCTAGACTTCGGGACTAGCGGGAGGGCAGACGAGCAGTACTTC.

CDR3 protein: CASSAERNRFGGELFF. The CDR3 coding sequence is TGTGCCAGCAGTGCCGAGCGGAACAGATTCGGCGGGGAGCTGTTTTTT. The chain uses TRBV12-3 or TRBV12-4 and TRBJ2-2; a possible D gene is TRBD2 (5 bases). This CDR3 spans 16 amino acids. Trimming took 5 bases from V and 7 from J, leaving 20 bases between them.

This clonotype was recorded a few times. V and J are TRBV29-1 and TRBJ2-2; 7 nucleotides line up with TRBD2. This CDR3 contains 16 residues. After removal of 1 base from V and 4 bases from J, the junction contained 9 bases not matched to a gene. CDR1 is SQVTM and CDR2 is ANQGSEA in the germline V gene. DNA of the CDR3: TGCAGCGTTGAAGTGGCGGGGGTATCGAGCACCGGGGAGCTGTTTTTT. Translation gives CSVEVAGVSSTGELFF.

The chain couples TRBV20-1 to TRBJ2-5; perhaps TRBD1 as D (6 bases). Per germline, CDR1 DFQATT and CDR2 SNEGSKA (reference sequence). V was clipped by 4 bases and J by 5 bases, with 14 bases between them. CDR3 length: 13 residues. The CDR3 reads CSATLDRAETQYF. The CDR3 DNA reads TGCAGTGCTACCTTGGACAGAGCTGAGACCCAGTACTTC.

The chain joins TRBV20-1 to TRBJ2-7; 9 positions match TRBD2. Germline CDR1 DFQATT, CDR2 SNEGSKA (reference sequence). The V gene end was trimmed by 6 bases and the J gene end by 3 bases; junction bases not matched to a gene: 6. The CDR3 extends over 13 amino acids. CDR3 DNA sequence: TGCAGTGCCACGCTAGCGGGACTCTACGAGCAGTACTTC. Translated: CSATLAGLYEQYF.

The chain links TRBV4-1 to TRBJ2-7, with 10 bases fitting TRBD2. Germline CDR1 is MGHRA and CDR2 is YSYEKL. With V trimmed by 5 bases and J by 5 bases, 12 bases remained unmatched. This CDR3 is 16 amino acids long. CDR3 DNA sequence: TGCGCCAGCAGCTCGGATGCTAGCGGGGGACTAAACGAGCAGTACTTC. Translation: CASSSDASGGLNEQYF.

This clonotype came up a few times. This rearrangement joins TRBV6-6 to TRBJ2-3; D is unresolved. This CDR3 contains 12 residues. Germline V lookup: CDR1 MNHNY, CDR2 SVGAGI (reference sequence). The V end lost 7 bases, the J end lost 10 bases, and 15 bases lay between the germline ends. The CDR3 loop is CASTYVGPPQYF. DNA of the CDR3: TGTGCCAGCACCTACGTAGGACCCCCGCAGTATTTT.

As to this clonotype: The junction shows a germline mismatch at one end, possibly a read error. The chain is built from TRBV4-2 and TRBJ2-7, with 7 bases lining up with TRBD2. From germline, CDR1 is LGHNA and CDR2 YNFKEQ. CDR3 length: 14 residues. CDR3 DNA sequence: TGTGCCAGCAGCCAACTAGCGGATACCTACGAGCTGTACTTC. Amino acid sequence: CASSQLADTYELYF.

This clonotype was recorded a few times. This chain joins TRBV20-1 and TRBJ2-7; possible D gene TRBD1, 6 bases. V lost 3 bases, J lost 2 bases, and 14 bases lay in between. This CDR3 comprises 14 residues. Germline-derived CDR1 and CDR2 are DFQATT and SNEGSKA (reference sequence). The CDR3 loop reads CSASATGPPYEQYF. Here the CDR3 DNA reads TGCAGTGCTAGTGCGACAGGCCCACCCTACGAGCAGTACTTC.

This clonotype was seen a few times. The chain uses TRBV27 and TRBJ1-5; D may be TRBD1 (6 bases). The CDR3 is made up of 15 amino acids. V lost 5 bases and J lost 7, with 18 bases in between. Germline CDR1 MNHEY, CDR2 SMNVEV (reference sequence). As DNA, the CDR3 is TGTGCCAGCAGTCCACAGGGTCAAAGGCTACAGCCCCAGCATTTT. Its translation is CASSPQGQRLQPQHF.

This clonotype was recorded many times. The chain joins TRBV21-1 to TRBJ2-5. TRBV21-1 is an annotated pseudogene. This CDR3 region has 11 residues. In nucleotides, the CDR3 is TGTGACACGTTAGACCAAGAGACCCAGTACTTC. This gives the protein CDTLDQETQYF.

This clonotype was picked up a small number of times. The V and J genes are TRBV28 and TRBJ2-4; D ambiguous. V lost 4 bases and J lost 0, with 13 bases in between. The germline CDR1 and CDR2 sequences are MDHEN and SYDVKM. This CDR3 is built from 16 residues. The CDR3 reads CASSSSPTLAKNIQYF. CDR3 coding DNA: TGTGCCAGCAGTTCCTCACCGACCTTAGCCAAAAACATTCAGTACTTC.

This clonotype has more than one count but fewer than ten. The gene calls are TRBV19 and TRBJ2-2; 7 bases are shared with TRBD1. The CDR3 runs to 17 residues. Trimming cost V 7 bases and J 1 base; bases outside gene matches: 12. Germline CDR1 LNHDA, CDR2 SQIVND (reference sequence). This chain's CDR3 is CASNGAPGQMNTGELFF. The CDR3 coding sequence is TGTGCCAGTAATGGGGCCCCGGGACAGATGAACACCGGGGAGCTGTTTTTT.

In DNA form, the CDR3 reads TGCAGCGTTGAGGACCGGTCAGGTGGCTACACCTTC. Translating gives CSVEDRSGGYTF. The V call is TRBV29-1, the J call TRBJ1-2, with D unresolved. This CDR3 is built from 12 residues. CDR1 is SQVTM and CDR2 is ANQGSEA in the germline V gene. Trimming shortened V by 3 bases and J by 7 bases, and 12 bases separated the two germline ends.

The chain uses TRBV19 and TRBJ2-6; D may be TRBD1 or TRBD2 (6 bases each). Germline V gives CDR1 LNHDA, CDR2 SQIVND (reference sequence). The CDR3 extends over 16 amino acids. Trimming pared 7 bases from V and 2 bases from J, leaving 15 bases between. The DNA of the CDR3 is TGTGCCAGTAACCCCAATAGGGGGGCTGGGGCCAACGTCCTGACTTTC. Its protein product is CASNPNRGAGANVLTF. The entire variable domain, with the rest obtained from reference TRBV19 and TRBJ2-6, is as follows: DGGITQSPKYLFRKEGQNVTLSCEQNLNHDAMYWYRQDPGQGLRLIYYSQIVNDFQKGDIAEGYSVSREKKESFPLTVTSAQKNPTAFYLCASNPNRGAGANVLTFGAGSRLTVL.

This clonotype was detected only a few times. The chain has TRBV20-1 and TRBJ2-1, with 9 bases identical to TRBD2. This CDR3 comprises 16 residues. Germline V gene data show CDR1 as DFQATT and CDR2 as SNEGSKA (reference sequence). V shed 1 base and J 2 bases; nucleotides not matched to a gene: 6. The CDR3 DNA reads TGCAGTGCTAGAGTTGGTGGCGGGAGGGCCTACAATGAGCAGTTCTTC. As protein: CSARVGGGRAYNEQFF.

This chain links TRBV12-3 or TRBV12-4 with TRBJ2-2; D may correspond to TRBD1 or TRBD2 (5 bases each). The CDR3 has 13 residues. Trimming removed 9 bases at V and 6 bases at J, with 14 bases between. The CDR3 loop reads CASRKMGAGELFF. In DNA, the CDR3 is TGTGCCAGTCGGAAGATGGGGGCCGGGGAGCTGTTTTTT.

This clonotype was counted between two and nine times. This chain uses TRBV18 with TRBJ2-3, with 7 bases lining up with TRBD1. Germline V gene lookup returns CDR1 KGHSH and CDR2 LQKENI. V lost 3 bases and J lost 4; bases outside the gene matches: 7. There are 15 residues in the CDR3. The CDR3 protein is CASSPTTGSADTQYF. CDR3 nucleotides: TGTGCCAGCTCACCTACGACAGGGTCCGCAGATACGCAGTATTTT.

This rearrangement joins TRBV6-2 or TRBV6-3 to TRBJ2-2; 9 positions agree with TRBD2. Germline CDR1 MNHEY, CDR2 SVGEGT. CDR3 length: 21 residues. Trimming cost V 0 bases and J 4 bases; bases outside gene matches: 18. The CDR3 nucleotides are TGTGCCAGCAGTTACTCGTTAGAAGGTAGCGGGAGCGTTTCGAGCACCGGGGAGCTGTTTTTT. It translates to CASSYSLEGSGSVSSTGELFF.

This clonotype was detected only a few times. This chain connects TRBV12-3 or TRBV12-4 to TRBJ2-5; D uncertain. V gave up 3 bases and J gave up 3 bases, with 11 bases separating them. The CDR3 totals 14 residues. The CDR3 region has the DNA TGTGCCAGCAGTTTGTCTACAGAAGAAGAGACCCAGTACTTC. Protein sequence: CASSLSTEEETQYF.

This clonotype has more than one count but fewer than ten. The genes are TRBV5-4 and TRBJ2-1; 7 bases map to TRBD2. The CDR3 is 15 residues long. Germline V CDR1 and CDR2: SGHNT, YYREEE (reference sequence). Trimming at V came to 4 bases and at J to 8 bases, leaving 12 bases not matched to a gene. CDR3 sequence (DNA): TGTGCCAGCAGCCCATCCGGGACTAAGGTCGATGAGCAGTTCTTC. This gives the protein CASSPSGTKVDEQFF.